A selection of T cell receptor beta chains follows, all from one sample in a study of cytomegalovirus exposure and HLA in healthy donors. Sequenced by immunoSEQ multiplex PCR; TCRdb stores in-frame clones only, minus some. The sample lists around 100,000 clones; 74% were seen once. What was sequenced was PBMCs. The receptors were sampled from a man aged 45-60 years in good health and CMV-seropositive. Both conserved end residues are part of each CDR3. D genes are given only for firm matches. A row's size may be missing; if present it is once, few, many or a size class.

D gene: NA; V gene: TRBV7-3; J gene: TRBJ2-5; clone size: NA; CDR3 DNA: TGTGCCAGCAGCTTAACTGGCGACGGGGGATTAGAGACCCAGTACTTC; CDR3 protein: CASSLTGDGGLETQYF
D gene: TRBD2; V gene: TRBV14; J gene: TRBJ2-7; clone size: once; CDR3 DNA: TGTGCCAGCAGCCAAGATAGGGGGGGGACTAGCGGGACCACCTACGAGCAGTACTTC; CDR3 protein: CASSQDRGGTSGTTYEQYF
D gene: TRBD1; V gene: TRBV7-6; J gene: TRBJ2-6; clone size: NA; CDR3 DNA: TGTGCCAGCAGCTTAGAGACAGGGGCTTCCTCTGGGGCCAACGGCCTGACTTTC; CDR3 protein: CASSLETGASSGANGLTF
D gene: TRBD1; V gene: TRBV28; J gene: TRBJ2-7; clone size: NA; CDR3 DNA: TGTGCCAGCAGTTTATTAGGGACAGGGGTTCGTGAGCAGTACTTC; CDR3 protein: CASSLLGTGVREQYF
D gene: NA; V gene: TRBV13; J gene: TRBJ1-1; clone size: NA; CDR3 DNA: TGTGCCAGCAGCTCGAGGGTGAAGAACACTGAAGCTTTCTTT; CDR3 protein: CASSSRVKNTEAFF
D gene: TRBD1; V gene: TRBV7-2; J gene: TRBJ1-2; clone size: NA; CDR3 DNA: TGTGCCAGCAACTCCGGGACAGGGGTGGCTGGCTACACCTTC; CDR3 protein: CASNSGTGVAGYTF
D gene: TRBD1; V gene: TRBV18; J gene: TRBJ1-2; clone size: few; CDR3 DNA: TGTGCCAGCTCGAGCCTACAGGGGGATGGCGGCTACACCTTC; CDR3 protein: CASSSLQGDGGYTF
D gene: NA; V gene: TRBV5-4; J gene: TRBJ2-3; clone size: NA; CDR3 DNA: TGTGCCAGCAGCTCCGGGATCCTCACAGATACGCAGTATTTT; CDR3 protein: CASSSGILTDTQYF
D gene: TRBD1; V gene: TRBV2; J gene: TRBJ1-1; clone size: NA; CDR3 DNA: TGTGCCAGCATTCCGAGGGGGACAGTGAACACTGAAGCTTTCTTT; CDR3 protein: CASIPRGTVNTEAFF
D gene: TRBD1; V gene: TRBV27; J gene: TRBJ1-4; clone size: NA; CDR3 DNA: TGTGCCAGCAGTTTGGGACAGCATAATGAAAAACTGTTTTTT; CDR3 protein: CASSLGQHNEKLFF
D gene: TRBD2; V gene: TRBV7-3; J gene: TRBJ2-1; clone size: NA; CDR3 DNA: TGTGCCAGCAGCTTAGGCTTGAGCGGGGGGGTCAATGAGCAGTTCTTC; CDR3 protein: CASSLGLSGGVNEQFF
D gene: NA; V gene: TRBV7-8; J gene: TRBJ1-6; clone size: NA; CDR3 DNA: TGTGCCAGCAGCTTAGCCACGGGGTGGAGTGATTCACCCCTCCACTTT; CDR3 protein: CASSLATGWSDSPLHF
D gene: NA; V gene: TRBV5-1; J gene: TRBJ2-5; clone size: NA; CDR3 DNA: TGCGCCAGCAGCCCCCAGGGGCCAGAGACCCAGTACTTC; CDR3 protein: CASSPQGPETQYF
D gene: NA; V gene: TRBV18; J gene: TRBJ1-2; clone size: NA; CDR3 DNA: TGTGCCAGCTCACAGCGACGGGTCACAAACTATGGCTACACCTTC; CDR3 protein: CASSQRRVTNYGYTF
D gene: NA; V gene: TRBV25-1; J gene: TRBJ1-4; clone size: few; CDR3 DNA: TGTGCCAGCAGTGAATCGTATGGTGGAGTAGTGTTTTTT; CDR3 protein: CASSESYGGVVFF
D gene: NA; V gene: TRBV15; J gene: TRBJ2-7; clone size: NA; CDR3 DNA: TGTGCCACCAGCAGAGGGACACCCTACGAGCAGTACTTC; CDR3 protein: CATSRGTPYEQYF
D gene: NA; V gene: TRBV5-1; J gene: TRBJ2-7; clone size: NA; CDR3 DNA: TGCGCCAGCAGCTTGGCCCCAGAAACCTACGAGCAGTACTTC; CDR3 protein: CASSLAPETYEQYF
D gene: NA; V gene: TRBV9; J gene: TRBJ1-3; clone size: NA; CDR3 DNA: TGTGCCAGCAGCGTAGGATGGGGGGGGAACTCTGGAAACACCATATATTTT; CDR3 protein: CASSVGWGGNSGNTIYF
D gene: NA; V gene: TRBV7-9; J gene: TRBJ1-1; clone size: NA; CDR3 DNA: TGTGCCAGCAGCCCTCCGGGATACACTGAAGCTTTCTTT; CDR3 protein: CASSPPGYTEAFF
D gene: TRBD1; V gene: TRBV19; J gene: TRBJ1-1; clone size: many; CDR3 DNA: TGTGCCAGTAGTACCCCGGGACAGTTCCCCATGAACACTGAAGCTTTCTTT; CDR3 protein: CASSTPGQFPMNTEAFF
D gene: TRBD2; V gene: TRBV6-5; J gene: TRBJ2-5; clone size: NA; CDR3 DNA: TGTGCCTCCTCGGGGACTAGATCCGGGACCCAGTACTTC; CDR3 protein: CASSGTRSGTQYF
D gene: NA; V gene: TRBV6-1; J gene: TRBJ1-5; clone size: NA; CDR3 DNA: TGTGCCAGCAGTGATTCCCCGGGACTAAATCAGCCCCAGCATTTT; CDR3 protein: CASSDSPGLNQPQHF